The source of this TCR beta chain is a study of post-analysis software for immune sequencing data. Whole-study results and caveats: With TRBV5-6, TRBV5-1 and TRBV20-1 included, about five TRBV segments were more frequent in patients than in controls.

V was clipped by 3 bases and J by 2 bases, with 22 bases between them. This CDR3 spans 18 amino acids. Germline CDR1 reads MNHNS; CDR2 reads SASEGT. Unique molecular identifiers had been added to the TCR beta cDNA libraries. T cells numbering roughly 0.85 to 11 million yielded roughly 0.5 million cDNA molecules. TCRdb recomputed calls from the PCR reads with MiXCR, one row per CDR3 protein. This sample has about 810,000 distinct CDR3 sequences, with 53% found just once. Concerning this clonotype: Its antigen is unknown.

The clonotype was recovered from a girl aged 10 to 17 with multiple sclerosis. The V and J genes are TRBV6-1 and TRBJ2-5; the D gene is possibly TRBD2 (5 bases). Sequenced input: blood. CDR3 amino acids: CASSDNYRGPQMQETQYF. The CDR3 coding sequence is TGTGCCAGCAGTGACAACTACCGGGGTCCACAGATGCAAGAGACCCAGTACTTC.